A selection of T cell receptor beta chains follows, all from one sample in a study of blood T cell repertoires in COVID-19. Here immunoSEQ multiplex PCR was the method, and the copy in TCRdb shows in-frame clones only, minus some. This sample yields some 490,000 clones, of which 70% to 90% are seen a single time; 7% to 10% belongs to the top ten. Sequencing input: PBMCs or T cells enriched from blood (not recorded which). Receptors originate from a woman between 55 and 75 years old who had recovered from COVID-19. CDR3s leave out the opening cysteine and the closing phenylalanine or tryptophan.

len	v_gene	j_gene	CDR3aa
15	TRBV27	TRBJ2-3	ASSLLEGQGITDTQY
12	TRBV7-2	TRBJ2-4	ASSPPDRGPGQY
12	TRBV6-1	TRBJ1-1	ASSETVMNTEAF
12	TRBV5-1	TRBJ2-3	ASSLTGVRDTQY
12	TRBV3-1/TRBV3-2	TRBJ1-2	ASSQDWAHRGYT
12	TRBV19	TRBJ1-5	ASSLRRGNQPQH
13	TRBV6-6	TRBJ1-6	ASSYAGQDNSPLH
16	TRBV24-1	TRBJ1-5	ATSDSPGRGAANQPQH
10	TRBV25-1	TRBJ1-3	ARGRRGNTIY
11	TRBV5-1	TRBJ1-2	ASSPRDSYGYT
13	TRBV5-1	TRBJ2-5	ASSLDGGRGETQY
12	TRBV7-8	TRBJ1-1	ASSSGQTNTEAF
13	TRBV7-9	TRBJ2-1	ASSSGTSQIHEQF
11	TRBV5-4	TRBJ1-1	ASSSEVPTQAF
12	TRBV10-3	TRBJ1-2	AISESGTGKGYT
13	TRBV7-2	TRBJ2-1	ASSLGQGVYNEQF
14	TRBV5-1	TRBJ1-6	ASSIRQASYNSPLH